A single TCR beta chain is shown here with its context. These data are taken from a study of beta chain features in type 1 diabetes. TCRB transcripts that were expressed got sequenced, as all of the isolated RNA had been reverse transcribed. Assay: immunoSEQ multiplex PCR; the TCRdb copy retains only in-frame clones and omits some. The sample shows about 130,000 clones, about 8.7% of them seen only once. This TCR was recovered from a young man in good health. Source material: central memory CD4+ T cells from blood.

The CDR3 sequence: CAWGSSGTDTQYF. Written as DNA, the CDR3 is TGTGCCTGGGGGTCGAGCGGCACAGATACGCAGTATTTT. The J gene is TRBJ2-3, the V gene TRBV30; D unclear. Trimming cost V 5 bases and J 1 base, with 10 bases left between them. This CDR3 comprises 13 residues. Germline values: CDR1 GTSNPN, CDR2 SVGIG (reference sequence).